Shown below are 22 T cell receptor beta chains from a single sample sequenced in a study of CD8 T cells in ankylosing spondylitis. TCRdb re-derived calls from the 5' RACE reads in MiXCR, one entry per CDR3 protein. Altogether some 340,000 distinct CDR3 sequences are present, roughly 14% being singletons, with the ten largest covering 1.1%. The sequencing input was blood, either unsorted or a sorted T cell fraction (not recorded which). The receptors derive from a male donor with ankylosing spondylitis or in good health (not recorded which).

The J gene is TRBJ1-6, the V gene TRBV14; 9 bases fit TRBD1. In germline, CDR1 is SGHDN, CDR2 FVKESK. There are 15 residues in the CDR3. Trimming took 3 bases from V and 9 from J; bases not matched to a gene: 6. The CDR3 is CASSHTGQGSSPLHF. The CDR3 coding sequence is TGTGCCAGCAGCCACACGGGACAGGGATCTTCACCCCTCCACTTT. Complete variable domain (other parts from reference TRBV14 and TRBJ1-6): EAGVTQFPSHSVIEKGQTVTLRCDPISGHDNLYWYRRVMGKEIKFLLHFVKESKQDESGMPNNRFLAERTGGTYSTLKVQPAELEDSGVYFCASSHTGQGSSPLHFGNGTRLTVT.

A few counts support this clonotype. In DNA, the CDR3 is TGTGCCAGCAGTTTAACCTGGTATACCGGGGAGCTGTTTTTT. Translation: CASSLTWYTGELFF. The rearrangement uses TRBV12-3 or TRBV12-4 and TRBJ2-2; D unclear. This CDR3 spans 14 amino acids. The V end was cut by 2 bases, the J end by 5 bases, with 9 bases between.

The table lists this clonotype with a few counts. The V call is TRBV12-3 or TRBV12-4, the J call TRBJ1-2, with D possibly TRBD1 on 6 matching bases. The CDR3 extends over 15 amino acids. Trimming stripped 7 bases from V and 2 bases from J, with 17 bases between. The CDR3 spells CASIDRRGGNYGYTF. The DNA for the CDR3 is TGTGCCAGCATAGACAGGCGAGGGGGAAACTATGGCTACACCTTC.

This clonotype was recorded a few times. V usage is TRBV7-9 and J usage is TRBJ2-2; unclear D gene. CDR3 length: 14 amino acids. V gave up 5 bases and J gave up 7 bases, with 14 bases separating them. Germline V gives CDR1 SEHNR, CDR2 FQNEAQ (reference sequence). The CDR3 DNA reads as TGTGCCAGCAGCCCTGAGCAGGCGATCGGGGAGCTGTTTTTT. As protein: CASSPEQAIGELFF.

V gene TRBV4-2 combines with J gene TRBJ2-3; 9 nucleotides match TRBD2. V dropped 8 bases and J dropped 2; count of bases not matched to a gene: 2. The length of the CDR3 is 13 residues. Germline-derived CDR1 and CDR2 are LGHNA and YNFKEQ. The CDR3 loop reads CASASGDTDTQYF. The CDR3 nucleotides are TGTGCCAGCGCTAGCGGGGACACAGATACGCAGTATTTT.

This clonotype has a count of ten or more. CDR3 sequence reads: CAISESGLKSEQYF. Written as DNA, the CDR3 is TGTGCCATCAGTGAGTCAGGACTAAAGAGCGAGCAGTACTTC. V is TRBV10-3 and J is TRBJ2-7, with D possibly matching TRBD2 (6 bases). This CDR3 is 14 amino acids long. Germline CDR1 and CDR2: ENHRY and SYGVKD. V was shortened by 0 bases and J by 6 bases, with 12 bases between the two germline ends.

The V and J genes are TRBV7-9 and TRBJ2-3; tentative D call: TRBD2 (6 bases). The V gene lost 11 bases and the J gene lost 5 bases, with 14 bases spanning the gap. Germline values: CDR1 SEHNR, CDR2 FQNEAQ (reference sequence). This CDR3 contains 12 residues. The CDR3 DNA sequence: TGTGCCTCCGGGAGTCACGGAGATACGCAGTATTTT. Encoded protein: CASGSHGDTQYF. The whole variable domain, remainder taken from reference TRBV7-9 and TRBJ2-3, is DTGVSQNPRHKITKRGQNVTFRCDPISEHNRLYWYRQTLGQGPEFLTYFQNEAQLEKSRLLSDRFSAERPKGSFSTLEIQRTEQGDSAMYLCASGSHGDTQYFGPGTRLTVL.

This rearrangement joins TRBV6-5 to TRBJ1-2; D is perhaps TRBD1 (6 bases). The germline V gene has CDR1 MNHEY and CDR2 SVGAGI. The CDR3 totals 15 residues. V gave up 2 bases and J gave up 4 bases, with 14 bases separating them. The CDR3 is CASSYLDRPLYGYTF. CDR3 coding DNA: TGTGCCAGCAGTTACCTGGACAGACCCCTCTATGGCTACACCTTC.

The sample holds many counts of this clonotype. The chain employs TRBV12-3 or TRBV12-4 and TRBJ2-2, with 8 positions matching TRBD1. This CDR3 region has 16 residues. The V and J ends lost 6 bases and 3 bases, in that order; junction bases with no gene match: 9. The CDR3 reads CASSPRQGSYTGELFF. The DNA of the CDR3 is TGTGCCAGCAGCCCCAGACAGGGGTCTTACACCGGGGAGCTGTTTTTT.

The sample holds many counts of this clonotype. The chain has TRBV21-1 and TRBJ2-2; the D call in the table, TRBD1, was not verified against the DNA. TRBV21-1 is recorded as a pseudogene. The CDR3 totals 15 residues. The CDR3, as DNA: TGTGCCAGCAGTGAGGACAGGGTGAACACCGGGGAGCTGTTTTTT. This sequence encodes CASSEDRVNTGELFF.

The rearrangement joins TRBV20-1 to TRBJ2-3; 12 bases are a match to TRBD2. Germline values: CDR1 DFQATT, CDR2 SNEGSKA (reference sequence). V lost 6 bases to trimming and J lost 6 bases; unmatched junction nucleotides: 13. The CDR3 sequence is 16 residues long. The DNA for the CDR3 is TGCAGTGCGCCGAACCCCCTAGCGGGGGGGTCGGATACGCAGTATTTT. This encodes CSAPNPLAGGSDTQYF.

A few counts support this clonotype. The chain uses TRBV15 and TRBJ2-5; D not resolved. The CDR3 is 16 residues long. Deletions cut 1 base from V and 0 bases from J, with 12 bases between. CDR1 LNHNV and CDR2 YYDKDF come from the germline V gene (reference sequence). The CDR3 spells CATSRGADLYQETQYF. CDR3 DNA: TGTGCCACCAGCAGAGGGGCAGACCTGTACCAAGAGACCCAGTACTTC.

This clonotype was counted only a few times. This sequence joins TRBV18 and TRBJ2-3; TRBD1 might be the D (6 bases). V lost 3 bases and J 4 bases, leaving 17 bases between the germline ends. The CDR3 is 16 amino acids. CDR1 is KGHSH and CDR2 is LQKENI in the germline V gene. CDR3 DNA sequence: TGTGCCAGCTCACCCGGACAGTTCTCAGGGGCAGATACGCAGTATTTT. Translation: CASSPGQFSGADTQYF.

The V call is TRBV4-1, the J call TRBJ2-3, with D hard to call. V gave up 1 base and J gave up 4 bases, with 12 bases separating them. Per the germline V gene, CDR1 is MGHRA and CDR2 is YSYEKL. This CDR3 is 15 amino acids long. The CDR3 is CASSQGPREADTQYF. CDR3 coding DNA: TGCGCCAGCAGCCAAGGGCCCCGCGAGGCAGATACGCAGTATTTT.

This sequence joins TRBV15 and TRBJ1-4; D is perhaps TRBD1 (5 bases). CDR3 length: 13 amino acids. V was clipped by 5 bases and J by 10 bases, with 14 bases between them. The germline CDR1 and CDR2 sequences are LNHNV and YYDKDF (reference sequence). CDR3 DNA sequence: TGTGCCACCAGCGGAGCGGAGGGGTTAAAACTGTTTTTT. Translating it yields CATSGAEGLKLFF. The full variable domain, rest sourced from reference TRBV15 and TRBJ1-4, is DAMVIQNPRYQVTQFGKPVTLSCSQTLNHNVMYWYQQKSSQAPKLLFHYYDKDFNNEADTPDNFQSRRPNTSFCFLDIRSPGLGDTAMYLCATSGAEGLKLFFGSGTQLSVL.

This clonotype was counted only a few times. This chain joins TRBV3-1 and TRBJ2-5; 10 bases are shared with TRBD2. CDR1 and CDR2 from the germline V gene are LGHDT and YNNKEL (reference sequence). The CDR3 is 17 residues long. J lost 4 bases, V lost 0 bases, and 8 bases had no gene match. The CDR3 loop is CASSQEGRAGGGETQYF. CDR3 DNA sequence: TGTGCCAGCAGCCAAGAAGGTCGAGCGGGAGGGGGAGAGACCCAGTACTTC.

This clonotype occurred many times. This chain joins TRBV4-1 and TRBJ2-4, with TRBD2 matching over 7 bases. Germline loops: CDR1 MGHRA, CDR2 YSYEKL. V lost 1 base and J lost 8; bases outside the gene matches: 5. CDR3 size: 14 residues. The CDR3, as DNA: TGCGCCAGCAGCCAAGGGACTAGTTTAGACATTCAGTACTTC. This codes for CASSQGTSLDIQYF.

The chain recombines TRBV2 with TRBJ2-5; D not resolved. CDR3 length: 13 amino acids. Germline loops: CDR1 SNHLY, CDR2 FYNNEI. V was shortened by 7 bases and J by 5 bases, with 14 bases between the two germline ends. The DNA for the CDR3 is TGTGCCAGCACCCCTTGGGGTTGGGAGACCCAGTACTTC. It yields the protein CASTPWGWETQYF.

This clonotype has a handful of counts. As DNA, the CDR3 is TGTGCCAGCAGCTTTTCTTTGAACACCGGGGAGCTGTTTTTT. Its protein product is CASSFSLNTGELFF. This chain links TRBV7-9 with TRBJ2-2; D not certain. CDR3 length equals 14 residues. V gave up 3 bases and J gave up 1 base, with 6 bases separating them. CDR1 SEHNR and CDR2 FQNEAQ come from the germline V gene (reference sequence).

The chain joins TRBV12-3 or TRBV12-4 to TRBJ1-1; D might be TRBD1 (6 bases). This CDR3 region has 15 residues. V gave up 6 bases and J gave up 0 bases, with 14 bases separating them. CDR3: CASSRTETMNTEAFF. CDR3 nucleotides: TGTGCCAGCAGCCGGACAGAGACTATGAACACTGAAGCTTTCTTT.

This CDR3 is CASSFVGTVSPNEQFF. CDR3 DNA sequence: TGCGCCAGCAGCTTCGTGGGGACCGTATCCCCCAATGAGCAGTTCTTC. The V call is TRBV5-1, the J call TRBJ2-1; TRBD1 or TRBD2 may be the D gene (5 bases each). The CDR3 runs to 16 residues. The V and J ends lost 2 bases and 6 bases respectively, with 18 bases between them. CDR1 SGHRS and CDR2 YFSETQ come from the germline V gene.

Written as DNA, the CDR3 is TGTGCCAGCAGCTTGGGGAGCGACCAGGCGTGGACTGAAGCTTTCTTT. Translating gives CASSLGSDQAWTEAFF. The chain is built from TRBV5-6 and TRBJ1-1; D is unresolved. Germline assignment: CDR1 SGHDT and CDR2 YYEEEE. The CDR3 has 16 amino acids. V was trimmed by 0 bases and J by 5 bases, leaving 17 bases between them.